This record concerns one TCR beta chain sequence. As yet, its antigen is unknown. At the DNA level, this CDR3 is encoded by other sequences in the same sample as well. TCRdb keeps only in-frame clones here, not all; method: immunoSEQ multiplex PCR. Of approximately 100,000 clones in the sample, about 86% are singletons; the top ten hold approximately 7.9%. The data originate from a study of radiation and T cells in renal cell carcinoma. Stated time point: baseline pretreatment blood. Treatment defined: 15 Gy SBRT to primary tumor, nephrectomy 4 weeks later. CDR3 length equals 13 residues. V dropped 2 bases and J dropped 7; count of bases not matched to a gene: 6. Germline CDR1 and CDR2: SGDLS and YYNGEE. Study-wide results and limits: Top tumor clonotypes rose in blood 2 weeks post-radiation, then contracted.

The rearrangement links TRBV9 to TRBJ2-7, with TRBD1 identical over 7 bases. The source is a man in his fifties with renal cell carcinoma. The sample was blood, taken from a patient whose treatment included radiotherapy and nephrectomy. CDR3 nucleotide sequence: TGTGCCAGCAGCGTGGGACAGACAGGGGAGCAGTACTTC. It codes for CASSVGQTGEQYF.